This T cell receptor beta chain was identified during a study of blood T cell repertoires in COVID-19. Study-wide context: From the United States, Italy and Spain came samples of acute and convalescent COVID-19.

There are 15 residues in the CDR3. V was clipped by 1 base and J by 5 bases; unmatched bases: 2. Germline V lookup: CDR1 LGHDT, CDR2 YNNKEL (reference sequence). This table comes from immunoSEQ multiplex PCR, and its TCRdb copy is limited to in-frame clones, with some not included. Here the sample spans a few hundred thousand clones, 85% to 90% being singletons. Everyone who took part was roughly 18 to 89 years old, and they came from about two dozen US areas. The study assigned cohorts using participant-reported clinical history. The sample was PBMCs or T cells enriched from blood (not recorded which). The rearrangement joins TRBV3-1 (or the pseudogene TRBV3-2) to TRBJ2-2, with 9 bases identical to TRBD2. This receptor was identified in a woman younger than 35 who had recovered from COVID-19. The CDR3 bases are TGTGCCAGCAGCCAAGGACTAGCGGTGACCGGGGAGCTGTTTTTT. Its protein is CASSQGLAVTGELFF.